Shown below are 13 T cell receptor beta chains from a single sample sequenced in a study of Graves' ophthalmopathy and Graves' hyperthyroidism. RNA transcripts were the template, and TCR beta CDR3 regions were amplified from them. First-round RT-PCR used HTBI primers; second-round multiplex PCR followed. TCRdb processed the multiplex PCR reads anew with MiXCR; each CDR3 protein has one entry. The table lists over a million distinct CDR3 sequences, about 40% of them singletons. The sequenced sample was peripheral blood or thyroid tissue (not recorded which). Source of these receptors: an adult man with Graves' hyperthyroidism.

This rearrangement joins TRBV5-1 to TRBJ2-6; TRBD1 agrees at 9 bases. J lost 2 bases, V lost 2 bases, and 14 bases had no gene match. Germline V gives CDR1 SGHRS, CDR2 YFSETQ. The CDR3 sequence is 20 residues long. The CDR3: CASSFSRQGGSNPGANVLTF. The CDR3 DNA is TGCGCCAGCAGCTTTTCGAGACAGGGGGGAAGTAACCCTGGGGCCAACGTCCTGACTTTC.

This clonotype is a singleton in its sample. The chain joins TRBV7-9 to TRBJ1-2, with D uncertain. The CDR3 contains 13 residues. Germline lookup yields CDR1 SEHNR and CDR2 FQNEAQ (reference sequence). Trimming took 5 bases from V and 6 from J, leaving 13 bases between them. The CDR3 region is CASSDLGSDGYTF. The CDR3 DNA sequence: TGTGCCAGCAGCGATCTTGGTAGTGATGGCTACACCTTC.

This clonotype was picked up many times. The chain combines TRBV5-1 with TRBJ2-2; no clear D. Germline CDR1 SGHRS, CDR2 YFSETQ. Trimming pared 4 bases from V and 0 bases from J, leaving 13 bases between. The CDR3 spans 16 residues. The CDR3 region is CASSLRGATNTGELFF. The CDR3 bases are TGCGCCAGCAGCCTGCGAGGAGCAACGAACACCGGGGAGCTGTTTTTT.

The rearrangement joins TRBV15 to TRBJ1-2; 8 bases fit TRBD1. V was clipped by 5 bases and J by 10 bases; unmatched bases: 3. Germline V gene lookup returns CDR1 LNHNV and CDR2 YYDKDF (reference sequence). CDR3 length: 11 residues. The CDR3 sequence is CATSWDRIYTF. As DNA, the CDR3 is TGTGCCACCAGCTGGGACAGGATCTACACCTTC. The full variable domain, with the rest looked up from reference TRBV15 and TRBJ1-2, is DAMVIQNPRYQVTQFGKPVTLSCSQTLNHNVMYWYQQKSSQAPKLLFHYYDKDFNNEADTPDNFQSRRPNTSFCFLDIRSPGLGDTAMYLCATSWDRIYTFGSGTRLTVV.

CDR3 region: CASHPGTSSGNTIYF. The CDR3 DNA is TGTGCCAGCCACCCAGGAACGAGCTCTGGAAACACCATATATTTT. This chain joins TRBV25-1 and TRBJ1-3; unclear D gene. The CDR3 is made up of 15 amino acids. Germline CDR1 is MGHDK and CDR2 is SYGVNS. Trimming shortened V by 8 bases and J by 0 bases, and 14 bases separated the two germline ends.

This clonotype has a count of ten or more. This chain links TRBV10-3 with TRBJ1-1; no clear D. V lost 3 bases to trimming and J lost 11 bases, with 13 bases between them. The CDR3 has 12 amino acids. Germline CDR1 and CDR2: ENHRY and SYGVKD. The CDR3 coding sequence is TGTGCCATCAGTGACAGGTCAGATCCCGCTTTCTTT. It codes for CAISDRSDPAFF.

This clonotype was recorded only once. CDR3 in DNA: TGTGCCAGCAGTTCAGCCGCGAGGGGTCCACAAGAGACCCAGTACTTC. Protein sequence: CASSSAARGPQETQYF. This chain links TRBV28 with TRBJ2-5, with D tentatively TRBD1 or TRBD2 (5 bases each). The CDR3 consists of 16 residues. V lost 4 bases and J 2 bases, leaving 17 bases between the germline ends. Germline values: CDR1 MDHEN, CDR2 SYDVKM.

This chain joins TRBV12-3 or TRBV12-4 and TRBJ2-7, with TRBD1 matching 10 bases. This CDR3 is built from 15 residues. Germline trimming cut 6 bases from V and 6 bases from J; bases unmatched to any gene: 11. The CDR3 sequence: CASSLTGGGLSEQYF. CDR3 nucleotides: TGTGCCAGCAGCCTGACAGGGGGCGGATTATCCGAGCAGTACTTC.

The table lists this clonotype with many counts. V gene TRBV14 combines with J gene TRBJ1-1; D remains ambiguous. The CDR3 is 13 residues long. V lost 0 bases and J 11 bases, leaving 13 bases between the germline ends. The V gene's germline CDR1 is SGHDN and CDR2 FVKESK. The CDR3 loop is CASSQDTSRRAFF. In nucleotides, the CDR3 is TGTGCCAGCAGCCAAGATACCTCGAGGCGGGCTTTCTTT. The variable domain in full, with the rest retrieved from reference TRBV14 and TRBJ1-1, is EAGVTQFPSHSVIEKGQTVTLRCDPISGHDNLYWYRRVMGKEIKFLLHFVKESKQDESGMPNNRFLAERTGGTYSTLKVQPAELEDSGVYFCASSQDTSRRAFFGQGTRLTVV.

The CDR3 nucleotides read TGTGCCAGCAGCCACTACAGGGGGGTTAATTCACCCCTCCACTTT. Translation gives CASSHYRGVNSPLHF. The rearrangement joins TRBV5-4 to TRBJ1-6; TRBD1 matches at 8 bases. The germline gives CDR1 SGHNT, CDR2 YYREEE (reference sequence). The CDR3 has 15 residues. V lost 4 bases and J lost 6; bases outside the gene matches: 6.

This chain uses TRBV9 with TRBJ1-2, with no clear D. V was pared by 9 bases and J by 3 bases, with 9 bases between. Germline CDR1 and CDR2: SGDLS and YYNGEE. This CDR3 spans 11 amino acids. The CDR3 sequence is CANDKDYGYTF. The DNA for the CDR3 is TGTGCCAACGACAAGGACTATGGCTACACCTTC. Using reference TRBV9 and TRBJ1-2 for the parts outside the CDR3, the full variable domain is DSGVTQTPKHLITATGQRVTLRCSPRSGDLSVYWYQQSLDQGLQFLIQYYNGEERAKGNILERFSAQQFPDLHSELNLSSLELGDSALYFCANDKDYGYTFGSGTRLTVV.

CDR3 DNA sequence: TGCAGTGCTAGACAGGGGGCGCCGGGCACTGAAGCTTTCTTT. As protein: CSARQGAPGTEAFF. The chain carries TRBV20-1 and TRBJ1-1; 8 bases map to TRBD1. Germline V CDR1 and CDR2: DFQATT, SNEGSKA (reference sequence). CDR3 length: 14 residues. V gave up 2 bases and J gave up 4 bases; unmatched junction bases: 6.

The rearrangement links TRBV7-3 to TRBJ2-5; 12 nucleotides match TRBD2. Trimming at V came to 5 bases and at J to 2 bases, leaving 6 bases not matched to a gene. The CDR3 is 16 amino acids. The germline V gene encodes CDR1 SGHTA and CDR2 FQGTGA. The CDR3 DNA follows: TGTGCCAGCAGCCGTGGACTAGCGGGGACTCAAGAGACCCAGTACTTC. Amino acids: CASSRGLAGTQETQYF.